The 9 T cell receptor beta chains given below trace back to one sample, sequenced in a study of CD8 T cells in Susac syndrome. Reverse transcription of 0.5 to 1 ug RNA was carried out with random hexamers. One entry per CDR3 protein results from TCRdb running MiXCR on the immunoSEQ multiplex PCR reads. Of 140,000 to 150,000 distinct CDR3 sequences in the sample, 90% to 97% were seen once. Specimen: CD4+ T cells from PBMCs. The receptors originated from a human donor with Susac syndrome.

The V call is TRBV4-1, the J call TRBJ2-3; 12 bases are a match to TRBD2. The CDR3 runs to 16 residues. V was clipped by 4 bases and J by 4 bases; unmatched bases: 6. Germline-derived CDR1 and CDR2 are MGHRA and YSYEKL. This chain's CDR3 is CASSRGTSGLSDTQYF. CDR3 sequence (DNA): TGCGCCAGCAGCCGAGGGACTAGCGGGCTTTCAGATACGCAGTATTTT.

The chain joins TRBV25-1 to TRBJ1-2, with no clear D. Looked up from germline, CDR1 is MGHDK and CDR2 is SYGVNS. Trimming stripped 3 bases from V and 7 bases from J, with 12 bases between. The CDR3 totals 13 residues. CDR3 coding DNA: TGTGCCAGCAGTGACGGACCCCCAGGTGGCTACACCTTC. Translation: CASSDGPPGGYTF.

V is TRBV3-1 and J is TRBJ2-7; 11 positions match TRBD2. The CDR3 is 16 amino acids. Germline V gene lookup returns CDR1 LGHDT and CDR2 YNNKEL (reference sequence). V lost 1 base and J lost 7; bases outside the gene matches: 9. Here the CDR3 DNA reads TGTGCCAGCAGCCAAGTATTACTAGCGGGAGCCTGGGAGCAGTACTTC. Translating it yields CASSQVLLAGAWEQYF.

This clonotype is a singleton in its sample. The chain links TRBV19 to TRBJ2-7; tentative D call: TRBD2 (6 bases). V dropped 0 bases and J dropped 4 bases, with 19 bases sitting between them. Germline V lookup: CDR1 LNHDA, CDR2 SQIVND (reference sequence). The CDR3 has 17 amino acids. The CDR3 nucleotides read TGTGCCAGTAGTATAGATCAATCCGGGACTGGGAGATACGAGCAGTACTTC. Translating it yields CASSIDQSGTGRYEQYF.

CDR3 DNA: TGTGCCAGCAGCACAGGGACCCATCAGCCCCAGCATTTT. This sequence encodes CASSTGTHQPQHF. The chain couples TRBV28 to TRBJ1-5; D may be TRBD1 (6 bases). The V gene's germline CDR1 is MDHEN and CDR2 SYDVKM. This CDR3 is 13 amino acids long. Trimming shortened V by 6 bases and J by 5 bases, and 11 bases separated the two germline ends.

This chain links TRBV5-4 with TRBJ2-2; 7 bases align to TRBD2. V trimming: 3 bases; J trimming: 0 bases; junction bases outside the gene matches: 8. Germline V gene data show CDR1 as SGHNT and CDR2 as YYREEE (reference sequence). This CDR3 has 17 residues. The CDR3 sequence: CASSSDPGLTNTGELFF. The DNA for the CDR3 is TGTGCCAGCAGCTCGGACCCGGGACTAACGAACACCGGGGAGCTGTTTTTT.

This clonotype showed up just once. The genes are TRBV18 and TRBJ2-3; D remains unclear. The V end lost 5 bases, the J end lost 4 bases, and 16 bases lay between the germline ends. CDR3 length equals 15 residues. The germline V gene has CDR1 KGHSH and CDR2 LQKENI. CDR3 in DNA: TGTGCCAGCTCATCGGGTGGTGGCGCGTCAGATACGCAGTATTTT. Protein: CASSSGGGASDTQYF.

The V and J genes are TRBV20-1 and TRBJ2-5; TRBD2 aligns across 7 bases. The CDR3 spans 16 residues. The J segment lost 5 bases and the V segment lost 5 bases, leaving 17 bases of the junction unmatched. CDR1 and CDR2 from the germline V gene are DFQATT and SNEGSKA (reference sequence). DNA for the CDR3: TGCAGTGCTCCTCCAGCGCGGGCGGGAGCGGGGGAGACCCAGTACTTC. Amino acid sequence: CSAPPARAGAGETQYF.

The CDR3 region is CSARALEGLAYEQYF. CDR3 DNA sequence: TGCAGTGCTAGGGCGCTCGAGGGACTAGCTTACGAGCAGTACTTC. The rearrangement uses TRBV20-1 and TRBJ2-7, with TRBD2 matching 9 bases. V lost 3 bases to trimming and J lost 4 bases; unmatched junction nucleotides: 10. In germline, CDR1 is DFQATT, CDR2 SNEGSKA (reference sequence). CDR3 length: 15 residues.